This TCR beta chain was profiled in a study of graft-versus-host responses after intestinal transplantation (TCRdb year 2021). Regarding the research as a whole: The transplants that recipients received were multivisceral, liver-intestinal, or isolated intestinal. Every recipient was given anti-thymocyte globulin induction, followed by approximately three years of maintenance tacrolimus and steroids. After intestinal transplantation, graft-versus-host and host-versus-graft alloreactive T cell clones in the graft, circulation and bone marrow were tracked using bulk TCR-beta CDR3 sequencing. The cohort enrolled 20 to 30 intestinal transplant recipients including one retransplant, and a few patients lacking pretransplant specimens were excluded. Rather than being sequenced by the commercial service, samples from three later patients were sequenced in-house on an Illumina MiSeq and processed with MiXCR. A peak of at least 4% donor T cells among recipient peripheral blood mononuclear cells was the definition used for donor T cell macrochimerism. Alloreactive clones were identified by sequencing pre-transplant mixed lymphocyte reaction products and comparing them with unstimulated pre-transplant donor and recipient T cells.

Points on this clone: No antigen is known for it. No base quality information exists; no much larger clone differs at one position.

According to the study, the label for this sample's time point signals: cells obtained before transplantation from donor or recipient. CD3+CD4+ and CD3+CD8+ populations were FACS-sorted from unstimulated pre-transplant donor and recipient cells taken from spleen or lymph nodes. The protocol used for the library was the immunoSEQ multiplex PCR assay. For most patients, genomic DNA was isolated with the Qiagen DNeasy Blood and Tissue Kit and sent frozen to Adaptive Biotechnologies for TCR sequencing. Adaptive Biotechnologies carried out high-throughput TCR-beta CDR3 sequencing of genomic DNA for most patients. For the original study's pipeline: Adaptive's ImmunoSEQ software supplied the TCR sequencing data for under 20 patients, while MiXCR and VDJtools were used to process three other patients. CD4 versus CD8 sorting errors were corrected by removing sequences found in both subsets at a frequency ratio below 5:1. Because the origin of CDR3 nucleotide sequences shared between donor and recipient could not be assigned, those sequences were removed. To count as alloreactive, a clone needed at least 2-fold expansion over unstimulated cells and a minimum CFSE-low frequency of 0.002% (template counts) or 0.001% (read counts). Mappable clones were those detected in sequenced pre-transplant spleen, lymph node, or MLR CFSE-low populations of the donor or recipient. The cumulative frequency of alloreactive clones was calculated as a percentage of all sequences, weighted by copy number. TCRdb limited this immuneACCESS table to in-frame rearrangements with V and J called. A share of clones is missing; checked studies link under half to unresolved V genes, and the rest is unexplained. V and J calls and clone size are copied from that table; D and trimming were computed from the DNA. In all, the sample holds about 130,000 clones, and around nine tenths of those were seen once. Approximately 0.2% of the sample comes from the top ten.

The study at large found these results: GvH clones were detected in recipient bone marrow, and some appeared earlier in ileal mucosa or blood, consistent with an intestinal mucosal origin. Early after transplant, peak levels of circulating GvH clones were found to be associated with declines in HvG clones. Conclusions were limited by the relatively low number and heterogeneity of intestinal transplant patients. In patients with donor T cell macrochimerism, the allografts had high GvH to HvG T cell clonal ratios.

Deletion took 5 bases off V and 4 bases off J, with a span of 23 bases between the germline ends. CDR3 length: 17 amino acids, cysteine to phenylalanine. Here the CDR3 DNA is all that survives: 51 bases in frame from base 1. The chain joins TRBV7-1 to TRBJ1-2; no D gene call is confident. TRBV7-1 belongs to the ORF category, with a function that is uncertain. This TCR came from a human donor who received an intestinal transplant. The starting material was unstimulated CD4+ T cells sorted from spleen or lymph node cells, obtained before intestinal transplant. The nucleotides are TGTGCCAGCAGCGTCATCGATGACGAGGGAAAGACCTATGGCTACACCTTC. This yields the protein CASSVIDDEGKTYGYTF.